This passage covers 11 T cell receptor beta chains from one sample sequenced in a study of blood T cell repertoires in COVID-19 (dated by TCRdb to 2020 to 2022). The receptor library was made with the immunoSEQ multiplex PCR assay. This is the immuneACCESS table as TCRdb keeps it, with only in-frame sequences that have V and J called. A part of the clones is gone; compared with another copy, unresolved V genes explain less than half, and the rest is unexplained. In all, the sample holds approximately 300,000 clones, and 85% of those were seen once. The biggest ten clones account for under 2% of the sample. Sequenced sample: PBMCs or T cells enriched from blood (not recorded which). Receptors were obtained from a woman aged 30 to 39 who had been exposed to COVID-19.

The J gene is TRBJ2-1, the V gene TRBV18; 9 positions agree with TRBD2. From germline, CDR1 is KGHSH and CDR2 LQKENI. V lost 5 bases, J lost 16 bases, and 6 bases stayed unmatched. The CDR3 contains 11 residues. The CDR3 sequence: CASSAGGPRFF. CDR3 nucleotides: TGTGCCAGCTCAGCGGGGGGGCCTCGATTCTTC.

This clone was counted once. The chain recombines TRBV28 with TRBJ2-1; D unresolved. V was clipped by 2 bases and J by 2 bases, with 10 bases between them. The V gene's germline CDR1 is MDHEN and CDR2 SYDVKM. The CDR3 sequence is 15 residues long. CDR3 sequence (DNA): TGTGCCAGCAGTTTAGTCCTAGTTACCTACAATGAGCAGTTCTTC. It codes for CASSLVLVTYNEQFF. The entire variable domain, with the rest obtained from reference TRBV28 and TRBJ2-1, is as follows: DVKVTQSSRYLVKRTGEKVFLECVQDMDHENMFWYRQDPGLGLRLIYFSYDVKMKEKGDIPEGYSVSREKKERFSLILESASTNQTSMYLCASSLVLVTYNEQFFGPGTRLTVL.

The chain recombines TRBV19 with TRBJ1-5, with 9 positions matching TRBD1. CDR1 is LNHDA and CDR2 is SQIVND in the germline V gene (reference sequence). The V segment lost 4 bases and the J segment 3 bases; nucleotides outside the gene matches: 10. CDR3 size: 17 residues. The CDR3 is CASSTLKTGGINQPQHF. CDR3 sequence (DNA): TGTGCCAGTAGTACCCTTAAGACAGGGGGTATCAATCAGCCCCAGCATTTT.

The chain joins TRBV5-1 to TRBJ2-1; D remains unclear. Germline assignment: CDR1 SGHRS and CDR2 YFSETQ. V was cut by 4 bases and J by 6 bases, with 11 bases left in between. The CDR3 is 13 residues long. The CDR3 loop reads CASSAHYSNEQFF. The CDR3 nucleotides are TGCGCCAGCAGCGCTCACTATAGCAATGAGCAGTTCTTC.

This chain uses TRBV5-1 with TRBJ2-3, with 9 nucleotides matching TRBD1. Germline CDR1 reads SGHRS; CDR2 reads YFSETQ. V trimming: 4 bases; J trimming: 2 bases; junction bases outside the gene matches: 17. The CDR3 loop spans 19 amino acids. CDR3 sequence: CASSLPHPRGQGFTDTQYF. Here the CDR3 DNA reads TGCGCCAGCAGCCTCCCCCATCCCCGCGGACAGGGGTTCACAGATACGCAGTATTTT.

V and J are TRBV15 and TRBJ2-5; maybe TRBD2 (5 bases). Per the germline V gene, CDR1 is LNHNV and CDR2 is YYDKDF (reference sequence). Between the trimmed V and J ends, which lost 0 bases and 1 base, there was a span of 9 bases. The CDR3 length is 15 residues. The CDR3 loop reads CATSRDNSVQETQYF. Here the CDR3 DNA reads TGTGCCACCAGCAGAGATAATAGCGTCCAAGAGACCCAGTACTTC.

The rearrangement links TRBV7-2 to TRBJ1-2; 11 bases are shared with TRBD1. Germline loops: CDR1 SGHTA, CDR2 FQGNSA. V dropped 1 base and J dropped 4; count of bases not matched to a gene: 5. This CDR3 spans 16 amino acids. CDR3: CASSLEGQGASYGYTF. Here the CDR3 DNA reads TGTGCCAGCAGCTTAGAAGGACAGGGGGCGAGCTATGGCTACACCTTC.

The V call is TRBV19, the J call TRBJ1-1; 7 nucleotides align to TRBD1. CDR1 LNHDA and CDR2 SQIVND come from the germline V gene (reference sequence). Germline trimming cut 0 bases from V and 9 bases from J; bases unmatched to any gene: 7. This CDR3 has 14 residues. The CDR3 reads CASSIDSGTDKAFF. The CDR3 region has the DNA TGTGCCAGTAGTATAGATTCGGGGACAGATAAAGCTTTCTTT.

This sequence joins TRBV9 and TRBJ2-5, with TRBD2 matching 15 bases. Germline values: CDR1 SGDLS, CDR2 YYNGEE. This CDR3 comprises 20 residues. Unmatched junction bases numbered 14, after V lost 0 bases and J lost 5 bases. CDR3 sequence (DNA): TGTGCCAGCAGCGTAGATCCCGCGGGACTAGCGGGAGGACCAGGGGAGACCCAGTACTTC. This gives the protein CASSVDPAGLAGGPGETQYF.

The chain joins TRBV20-1 to TRBJ1-2; 9 bases map to TRBD1. The CDR3 spans 11 residues. The germline CDR1 and CDR2 sequences are DFQATT and SNEGSKA (reference sequence). With 6 bases clipped from V and 7 bases from J, the junction kept 3 bases outside the gene matches. The CDR3 spells CSAGTGSGYTF. The CDR3 DNA reads TGCAGTGCCGGGACAGGGAGTGGCTACACCTTC.

The genes are TRBV6-5 and TRBJ2-5, with 10 bases identical to TRBD2. The germline gives CDR1 MNHEY, CDR2 SVGAGI. The CDR3 has 14 residues. Trimming removed 6 bases from V and 5 bases from J; junction bases left unmatched: 6. CDR3 sequence: CASSTGTSVETQYF. For the CDR3, the DNA is TGTGCCAGCAGCACCGGGACTAGCGTGGAGACCCAGTACTTC.